The rows below give T cell receptor beta chains drawn from one sample of a study of human T cells and chemical hapten exposure. TCRdb redid the calling of the RACE reads with MiXCR, one entry per CDR3 protein. The table includes some 65,000 distinct CDR3 sequences, approximately 6.2% detected once. Sequencing input: whole blood. Receptors originate from a female donor in good health. Some clones in this sample may be carry-over from other donors' samples. The conserved cysteine and the conserved F or W are not part of the CDR3 here. Size is stated for part of the rows, as once, few or many counts, or as a class when the clone is expanded.

j_gene: TRBJ2-7
len: 14
abundance: few
v_gene: TRBV4-1
CDR3aa: ASSQAPGQTAYEQY

j_gene: TRBJ2-7
len: 12
abundance: many
v_gene: TRBV7-9
CDR3aa: ASSLTRSSYEQY

j_gene: TRBJ1-2
len: 11
abundance: .
v_gene: TRBV27
CDR3aa: ASSRRGGDGYT

j_gene: TRBJ2-1
len: 10
abundance: few
v_gene: TRBV29-1
CDR3aa: SVIEVYNEQF

j_gene: TRBJ1-3
len: 14
abundance: .
v_gene: TRBV19
CDR3aa: ASSLGTGDSGNTIY

j_gene: TRBJ2-5
len: 12
abundance: .
v_gene: TRBV7-9
CDR3aa: ASSNDRGVETQY

j_gene: TRBJ2-3
len: 12
abundance: .
v_gene: TRBV5-4
CDR3aa: ASSLIGSTDTQY

j_gene: TRBJ1-2
len: 9
abundance: many
v_gene: TRBV5-1
CDR3aa: ASSGTYGYT

j_gene: TRBJ2-3
len: 12
abundance: many
v_gene: TRBV7-2
CDR3aa: ASSLRRGADTQY

j_gene: TRBJ2-7
len: 12
abundance: many
v_gene: TRBV29-1
CDR3aa: SVRTSGNPREQY